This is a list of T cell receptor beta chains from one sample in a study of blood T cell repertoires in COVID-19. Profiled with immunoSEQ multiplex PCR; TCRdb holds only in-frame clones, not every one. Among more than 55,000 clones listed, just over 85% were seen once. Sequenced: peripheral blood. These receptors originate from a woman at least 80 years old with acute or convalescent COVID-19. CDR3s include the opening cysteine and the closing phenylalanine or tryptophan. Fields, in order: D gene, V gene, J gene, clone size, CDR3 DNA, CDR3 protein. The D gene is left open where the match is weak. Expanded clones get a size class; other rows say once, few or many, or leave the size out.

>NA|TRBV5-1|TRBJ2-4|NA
TGCGCCAGCAGCTTGCCAGGTATAGGCAAAAACATTCAGTACTTC
CASSLPGIGKNIQYF
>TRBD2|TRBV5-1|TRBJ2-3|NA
TGCGCCAGCAGCCCCTCCCTAGCGGGAGATGGTGCGCAGTATTTT
CASSPSLAGDGAQYF
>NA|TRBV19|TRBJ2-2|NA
TGTGCCAGTAGTATGACCCCCCAGGTGTCCACCGGGGAGCTGTTTTTT
CASSMTPQVSTGELFF
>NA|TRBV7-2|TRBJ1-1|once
TGTGCCAGCAGCTCGGGACATTGGGCCACTGAAGCTTTCTTT
CASSSGHWATEAFF
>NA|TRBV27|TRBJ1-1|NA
TGTGCCAGCAGTCTGGTGGGGGCGGTGGTTTGGGGCACTGAAGCTTTCTTT
CASSLVGAVVWGTEAFF
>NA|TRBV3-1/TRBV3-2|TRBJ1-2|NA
TGTGCCAGCAGCCAAATGTCGACAGGCCAAGGCTACACCTTC
CASSQMSTGQGYTF
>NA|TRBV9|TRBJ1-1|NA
TGTGCCAGCAGCGCTGGGATGACAGCGATAGGGTCGGAAGCTTTCTTT
CASSAGMTAIGSEAFF
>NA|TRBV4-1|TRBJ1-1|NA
TGCGCCAGCAGCTTCTACGACTGGAACACTGAAGCTTTCTTT
CASSFYDWNTEAFF
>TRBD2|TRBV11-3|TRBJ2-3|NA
TGTGCCAGCAGCCTAGGGACTAGCGGGTCAGATACGCAGTATTTT
CASSLGTSGSDTQYF
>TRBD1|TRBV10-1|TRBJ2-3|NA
TGCGCCAGCAGTGGCGGGACAGGGGGGAGTTCGCAGTATTTT
CASSGGTGGSSQYF
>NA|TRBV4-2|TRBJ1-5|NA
TGTGCCAGCAGCCAAGATTTGGTCGGAGCCAATCAGCCCCAGCATTTT
CASSQDLVGANQPQHF
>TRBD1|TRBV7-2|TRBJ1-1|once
TGTGCCAGCAGCCCGGACAGGGTCGCCAACACTGAAGCTTTCTTT
CASSPDRVANTEAFF
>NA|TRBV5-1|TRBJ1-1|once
TGCGCCAGCAGCTTGGGTTCGGCTGAAGCTTTCTTT
CASSLGSAEAFF
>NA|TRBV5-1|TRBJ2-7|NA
TGCGCCAGCAGCGAGGACTATTACGAGCAGTACTTC
CASSEDYYEQYF
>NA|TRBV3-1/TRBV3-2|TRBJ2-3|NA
TGTGCCAGCAGCCCCTTGAGAGGAACAGATACGCAGTATTTT
CASSPLRGTDTQYF
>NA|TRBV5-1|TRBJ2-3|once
TGCGCCAGCAGCTTGAGGGGTGAGACAGATACGCAGTATTTT
CASSLRGETDTQYF
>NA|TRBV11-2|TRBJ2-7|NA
TGTGCCAGCAGCGCAGTGTACTACGAGCAGTACTTC
CASSAVYYEQYF
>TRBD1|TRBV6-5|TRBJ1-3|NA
TGTGCCAGCAGTTACCTAACAGGGGGGGGAAACACCATATATTTT
CASSYLTGGGNTIYF
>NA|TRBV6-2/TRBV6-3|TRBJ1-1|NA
TGTGCCAGCAGTTACGTGGGGGGAGGGTTACGAGTTGGAGCTTTCTTT
CASSYVGGGLRVGAFF
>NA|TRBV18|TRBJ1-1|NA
TGTGCCAGCTCAAGTCTTCCGGTCCTAAACACTGAAGCTTTCTTT
CASSSLPVLNTEAFF
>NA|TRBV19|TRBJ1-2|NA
TGTGCCAGTAGTTCCCGGCCCCGAGGTAACTATGGCTACACCTTC
CASSSRPRGNYGYTF
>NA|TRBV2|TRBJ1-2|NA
TGTGCCAGCAGTGACAGGGCCCACTATGGCTACACCTTC
CASSDRAHYGYTF